The rows below give T cell receptor beta chains drawn from one sample of a study of T cells after yellow fever vaccination. TCRdb re-analysed the 5' RACE reads in MiXCR, keeping a single row per CDR3 protein. The table has under 200,000 distinct CDR3 sequences, 9.5% to 12% seen once; the top ten hold 35% to 45%. The source was CD8+ T cells sorted from PBMCs, collected 15 days after the yellow fever booster vaccination. The receptors shown here come from a man between 18 and 29 years old who received the YFV17D yellow fever vaccine. Both conserved end residues are part of each CDR3. D genes are given only for firm matches. Not every row has a clone size; where given, it reads once, few, many or a size class.

.,TRBV19,TRBJ2-7,few,TGTGCCAGTAGTGCTCGACCTCAATCTACCTACGAGCAGTACTTC,CASSARPQSTYEQYF
.,TRBV25-1,TRBJ2-7,few,TGTGCCAGCAGTGAATTTTCCCCCAGGCAGGGGCAGGGCGAGCAGTACTTC,CASSEFSPRQGQGEQYF
TRBD2,TRBV5-1,TRBJ2-1,few,TGCGCCAGCACATTGGGGTGGACTAGCGGGGACGATGAGCAGTTCTTC,CASTLGWTSGDDEQFF
TRBD1,TRBV6-5,TRBJ2-5,few,TGTGCCAGCAAACCCCCGGACAGGCGGGAGACCCAGTACTTC,CASKPPDRRETQYF
TRBD1,TRBV6-5,TRBJ2-5,.,TGTGCCAGCAGGACAGGGGAGAGGCAAGAGACCCAGTACTTC,CASRTGERQETQYF
.,TRBV9,TRBJ2-3,few,TGTGCCAGCAGCGTAGAATTGATAGCGACAGATACGCAGTATTTT,CASSVELIATDTQYF
.,TRBV4-3,TRBJ1-6,.,TGCGCCAGCAGCCAAGATCGGGGAACCGATTCACCCCTCCACTTT,CASSQDRGTDSPLHF
.,TRBV20-1,TRBJ1-2,few,TGCAGTGCTAGGCGCAGCTTAGACTATGGCTACACCTTC,CSARRSLDYGYTF
TRBD1,TRBV4-2,TRBJ2-1,.,TGTGCCAGCAGCCAAGGGGACAGTAAAAATGAGCAGTTCTTC,CASSQGDSKNEQFF
TRBD2,TRBV5-6,TRBJ2-1,few,TGTGCCAGCAGACCAGCGGGGGGGCCCTACAATGAGCAGTTCTTC,CASRPAGGPYNEQFF
.,TRBV20-1,TRBJ1-2,few,TGCAGTGCTAGAGCAGGCGCTAACTATGGCTACACCTTC,CSARAGANYGYTF
TRBD1,TRBV4-2,TRBJ1-3,few,TGTGCCAGCAGCCCAAGCACAGGGGACGGAAACACCATATATTTT,CASSPSTGDGNTIYF
.,TRBV7-9,TRBJ2-1,few,TGTGCCAGCAGCTTATGGGTGGGGCAGCGATTCAATGAGCAGTTCTTC,CASSLWVGQRFNEQFF
TRBD2,TRBV27,TRBJ2-3,many,TGTGCCAGCAGTTCCAGCGGGGGGGCAGGAGATACGCAGTATTTT,CASSSSGGAGDTQYF
.,TRBV14,TRBJ2-7,.,TGTGCCAGCAGCCATTTTAGAGGGTCAAGCAGTAATATCCACGAGCAGTACTTC,CASSHFRGSSSNIHEQYF
.,TRBV6-1,TRBJ1-1,many,TGTGCCAGCAGCATGAACACTGAAGCTTTCTTT,CASSMNTEAFF
.,TRBV7-8,TRBJ1-1,few,TGTGCCAGCAGCTTTAGGGCGGGTACTGAAGCTTTCTTT,CASSFRAGTEAFF
.,TRBV5-6,TRBJ2-1,few,TGTGCCAGCAGCTTGGTAGCCCACTTCTGGGGGGATGAGCAGTTCTTC,CASSLVAHFWGDEQFF
TRBD2,TRBV7-8,TRBJ2-2,few,TGTGCCAGCAGAGAACTAGCGGGGGTGAACACCGGGGAGCTGTTTTTT,CASRELAGVNTGELFF
TRBD2,TRBV9,TRBJ2-1,.,TGTGCCAGCAGCGTAGATTGGCGGGGGGACTACAATGAGCAGTTCTTC,CASSVDWRGDYNEQFF
.,TRBV20-1,TRBJ2-3,few,TGCAGTGCTAGAGATCTGGCTGAGGCAGATACGCAGTATTTT,CSARDLAEADTQYF
TRBD2,TRBV6-5,TRBJ2-5,.,TGTGCCAGCAGAAGGAGAGAGCGGGGGGGCCAAGAGACCCAGTACTTC,CASRRRERGGQETQYF
.,TRBV4-3,TRBJ2-2,many,TGCGCCAGCAGCCAATTGGACACCGGGGAGCTGTTTTTT,CASSQLDTGELFF
.,TRBV7-7,TRBJ2-3,many,TGTGCCAGCAGCTTAGGATTCACAGATACGCAGTATTTT,CASSLGFTDTQYF
TRBD1,TRBV7-2,TRBJ2-2,.,TGTGCCAGCAGCTATGGGACAGAGCTCATAACGAACACCGGGGAGCTGTTTTTT,CASSYGTELITNTGELFF
.,TRBV6-2/TRBV6-3,TRBJ2-1,many,TGTGCCAGCAGTTACGGCCTGGGTGAGCAGTTCTTC,CASSYGLGEQFF
TRBD2,TRBV11-2,TRBJ2-3,few,TGTGCCAGCAGCTTAGGACTAGCGGGGCTACGGAGCACAGATACGCAGTATTTT,CASSLGLAGLRSTDTQYF
.,TRBV19,TRBJ1-6,.,TGTGCCAGTAGTATCGTTCCGGGACACAAATTTTCACCCCTCCACTTT,CASSIVPGHKFSPLHF
TRBD1,TRBV12-3/TRBV12-4,TRBJ2-7,few,TGTGCCAGCAGGGGACAGGGTGCCTTTAAAGAGCAGTACTTC,CASRGQGAFKEQYF
.,TRBV3-1,TRBJ2-3,few,TGTGCCAGCAGCCGGCGACCAGGACAGAGAACAGATACGCAGTATTTT,CASSRRPGQRTDTQYF
TRBD1,TRBV9,TRBJ2-2,.,TGTGCCAGCAGCCCCCTCGGGACAGGAGTTCGCACCGGGGAGCTGTTTTTT,CASSPLGTGVRTGELFF
.,TRBV6-5,TRBJ1-4,few,TGTGCCAGCAGGTCGTCGGGAAGGCGGCGAGAAAAACTGTTTTTT,CASRSSGRRREKLFF
.,TRBV12-3/TRBV12-4,TRBJ1-5,.,TGTGCCAGCAGTAATTCCGGGCAGGACTGGGGAATTAGCAATCAGCCCCAGCATTTT,CASSNSGQDWGISNQPQHF
.,TRBV30,TRBJ2-1,.,TGTGCCTGGAAGGCGACAGGTATGGCGAATGAGCAGTTCTTC,CAWKATGMANEQFF
.,TRBV24-1,TRBJ2-2,few,TGTGCCACCAGTGAGACGGATGCGGCGGTCACCGGGGAGCTGTTTTTT,CATSETDAAVTGELFF
TRBD1,TRBV14,TRBJ2-7,.,TGTGCCAGCAGCGTTACCGGGACAGGAACCGAGCAGTACTTC,CASSVTGTGTEQYF
.,TRBV5-1,TRBJ2-7,many,TGCGCCAGCAGCTTGCATGGGTTACCCTACGAGCAGTACTTC,CASSLHGLPYEQYF
.,TRBV6-5,TRBJ2-3,many,TGTGCCAGCAGTTACTCGACGCAGACAGATAGCACAGATACGCAGTATTTT,CASSYSTQTDSTDTQYF
TRBD2,TRBV7-8,TRBJ2-7,many,TGTGCCAGCAGCAGTAGCGGGGGGCTCTACGAGCAGTACTTC,CASSSSGGLYEQYF